This T cell receptor (beta chain) was documented in a study of blood T cell repertoires in COVID-19. Study-level information: The origin of the acute and convalescent COVID-19 samples was the United States, Italy and Spain. Nucleic acid was either cDNA or gDNA, and it came from T cells, B-cell-depleted T cells, or PBMCs.

Looked up from germline, CDR1 is MRHNA and CDR2 is SNTAGT. The length of the CDR3 is 13 residues. The V and J ends lost 10 bases and 0 bases respectively, with 9 bases between them. Per the authors' pipeline: Estimated nucleated cell counts came from reference gene primer amplification. Clones were sequenced by immunoSEQ multiplex PCR, and TCRdb holds only the in-frame ones, with some missing. D and trimming were read from the DNA, whereas the V and J calls and clone size are those reported in that table. This table holds about 200,000 clones, around 87% found once. The receptor was isolated from a man between 60 and 70 years old with acute or convalescent COVID-19. Sequenced: peripheral blood. This chain uses TRBV6-4 with TRBJ2-2; a weak D match, TRBD2 (6 bases). This CDR3 reads CATRGTNTGELFF. The CDR3 nucleotides read TGTGCCACCCGGGGGACGAACACCGGGGAGCTGTTTTTT.